This T cell receptor beta chain stems from a study of blood T cell repertoires in COVID-19. Some clones are missing from TCRdb's copy, which holds only in-frame ones; the method was immunoSEQ multiplex PCR. The sample holds about 140,000 clones; roughly 90% are singletons and the top ten take roughly 10%. This CDR3 comprises 14 residues. CDR1 SQVTM and CDR2 ANQGSEA come from the germline V gene. V lost 4 bases and J 2 bases, leaving 14 bases between the germline ends. This chain links TRBV29-1 with TRBJ2-5; D not certain. This clonotype originated in a man aged 45-60 years with active or convalescent COVID-19. What was sequenced was peripheral blood. The CDR3, as DNA: TGCAGCGTTGCTAGTAGCCGGTGGCAAGAGACCCAGTACTTC. The encoded protein is CSVASSRWQETQYF. Variable domain in full (rest from reference TRBV29-1 and TRBJ2-5): SAVISQKPSRDICQRGTSLTIQCQVDSQVTMMFWYRQQPGQSLTLIATANQGSEATYESGFVIDKFPISRPNLTFSTLTVSNMSPEDSSIYLCSVASSRWQETQYFGPGTRLLVL.